This TCR beta chain was observed in a study of STAT5B mutations in CD4+ large granular lymphocyte leukemia (dated by TCRdb to the early 2020s). As for the study more broadly: Among the healthy controls, the CDR3 'QG' motif was associated with a particular HLA allele. The study compared the TCRbeta repertoires of patients with CD4+ T-cell large granular lymphocyte leukemia against those of healthy blood donors. The purity of purified fractions was confirmed by flow cytometry on FACSCanto II or FACSVerse to exceed 95% among lymphocytes. Overall study outcomes, separate from this receptor: CD4-sorted patient repertoires appeared more clonal than healthy CD4+ repertoires, and this difference persisted after removing the putative leukemic clones. The data were not HLA-matched, and the higher clonality in CD4+ T-LGLL than in CD8+ T-LGLL could be due to the relatively small sample size. Main leukemic clonotypes were private to each patient, although approximately 25% of the main leukemic clonotypes were found at low frequency in the non-leukemic repertoires of other patients.

TCRbeta rearrangements were sequenced from genomic DNA using the immunoSEQ assay at survey resolution. From the authors' description of their analysis: In the TCR sequencing data, the lowest productive clonotype frequency that could be detected was 2.59 x 10-5. Only productive TCRbeta rearrangements, meaning sequences that were complete and in-frame, were kept for the analyses. Simpson clonality, calculated in the immunoSEQ Analyzer version 3.0, was used as the measure of sample clonality. Clones were binned by frequency as very rare, small, medium, large (1-20%) or hyperexpanded (>20%). Generation probabilities were estimated with OLGA 1.2.3, V-gene circos plots were made with VDJtools, specificities were looked up in VDJdb, and CDR3 motifs were identified with GLIPH. The immuneACCESS repertoire file appears here via TCRdb, limited to in-frame rearrangements. These files lack a portion of the clones; in checked studies, under half of the deficit traces to unresolved V genes, and the cause of the others is not known. For V, J and clone size, that table is used; D and trimming come from the DNA. For this sample there are tens of thousands of clones; about 65% appear just once. About 2% of the sample lies in the top ten.

The healthy control group was made up of fewer than 40 blood donors, and the Finnish Red Cross blood service supplied their buffy coats. All TCR-sequenced material derived from peripheral blood: patient blood samples and healthy donor buffy coats. Peripheral blood mononuclear cells were isolated by Ficoll-Hypaque gradient centrifugation. Magnetic purification was used to isolate CD4+ cells from the buffy coats of the healthy controls. The Gentra Puregene Cell and Tissue kit was used to extract genomic DNA, and a Qubit 2.0 fluorometer was used to measure the amount of genomic DNA. About this clone: The target of this receptor is not known. No base quality information exists; no much larger clone differs at one position.

Material: CD4+ T cells from blood buffy coats. The clonotype comes from a human donor in good health.

CDR3 protein: CAIRGQPEETQYF. Read as DNA, the sequence is TGTGCCATCAGGGGACAGCCCGAAGAGACCCAGTACTTC. Recombination linked TRBV10-3 to TRBJ2-5; a stretch of 7 junction bases matches TRBD1. The germline V gene provides CDR1 ENHRY and CDR2 SYGVKD. Trimming takes 6 bases off V and 3 bases off J; junction bases not matched to a gene: 4. The CDR3 starts with the cysteine, ends with the phenylalanine, and has 13 residues. Only CDR3 DNA remains: 39 bases, in frame from the first base.